Below are 27 T cell receptor beta chains sequenced from a single sample in a study of blood T cell repertoires in COVID-19. The assay was immunoSEQ multiplex PCR, and TCRdb's table has in-frame clones only and misses some. The sample shows fewer than 80,000 clones, 85% to 90% of them seen only once. The sequencing input was peripheral blood. The receptors shown here come from a human donor in a cohort sampled during active COVID-19.

The rearrangement joins TRBV28 to TRBJ2-7; D possibly corresponds to TRBD2 (6 bases). Trimming left V 2 bases short and J 4 bases short, with 15 bases between. This CDR3 region has 15 residues. In germline, CDR1 is MDHEN, CDR2 SYDVKM. This CDR3 reads CASSLAAGGTYEQYF. The CDR3 DNA reads TGTGCCAGCAGTTTAGCGGCGGGCGGGACTTACGAGCAGTACTTC.

The V gene is TRBV5-1, the J gene TRBJ2-3; D is ambiguous. The CDR3 extends over 16 amino acids. Between the trimmed V and J ends, which lost 5 bases and 3 bases, there was a span of 19 bases. CDR1 and CDR2 (germline): SGHRS, YFSETQ. The CDR3 coding sequence is TGCGCCAGCAGACGATCTACCGTATACGCGACAGATACGCAGTATTTT. Protein product: CASRRSTVYATDTQYF.

The chain is built from TRBV5-1 and TRBJ2-7; tentative D call: TRBD2 (6 bases). The ends were cut back, 4 bases at V and 0 bases at J, with 17 bases in the middle. Germline CDR1 reads SGHRS; CDR2 reads YFSETQ. The CDR3 loop spans 16 amino acids. DNA of the CDR3: TGCGCCAGCAGCATATTGGGAGGAGGGAACTCCTACGAGCAGTACTTC. It specifies CASSILGGGNSYEQYF.

The chain couples TRBV19 to TRBJ2-1; 11 bases are shared with TRBD1. Germline trimming cut 5 bases from V and 7 bases from J; bases unmatched to any gene: 10. CDR1 and CDR2 (germline): LNHDA, SQIVND (reference sequence). This CDR3 is 16 amino acids long. CDR3 protein: CASSSISGTGGNEQFF. DNA for the CDR3: TGTGCCAGTAGTTCTATATCCGGGACAGGGGGGAATGAGCAGTTCTTC.

This chain connects TRBV7-3 to TRBJ1-4, with 7 positions matching TRBD1. This CDR3 spans 15 amino acids. The J segment lost 7 bases and the V segment lost 4 bases, leaving 9 bases of the junction unmatched. Germline loops: CDR1 SGHTA, CDR2 FQGTGA. The CDR3, as DNA: TGTGCCAGCAGCTCTACAGGGGCCCGTGGTGAAAAACTGTTTTTT. This codes for CASSSTGARGEKLFF.

The gene calls are TRBV5-1 and TRBJ2-3, with TRBD2 matching 8 bases. In germline, CDR1 is SGHRS, CDR2 YFSETQ. The V gene end was trimmed by 5 bases and the J gene end by 2 bases; junction bases not matched to a gene: 7. This CDR3 comprises 15 residues. The DNA of the CDR3 is TGCGCCAGCAGACCCCCGGGGGGGCCCACAGATACGCAGTATTTT. Protein product: CASRPPGGPTDTQYF. The variable domain in full, with the rest retrieved from reference TRBV5-1 and TRBJ2-3, is KAGVTQTPRYLIKTRGQQVTLSCSPISGHRSVSWYQQTPGQGLQFLFEYFSETQRNKGNFPGRFSGRQFSNSRSEMNVSTLELGDSALYLCASRPPGGPTDTQYFGPGTRLTVL.

This chain uses TRBV10-3 with TRBJ2-5; the match to TRBD1 covers 9 bases. Germline CDR1 reads ENHRY; CDR2 reads SYGVKD. Unmatched junction bases numbered 5, after V lost 6 bases and J lost 3 bases. This CDR3 spans 14 amino acids. Written as DNA, the CDR3 is TGTGCCATCAGACAGGGGGCAACGAAAGAGACCCAGTACTTC. It is translated as CAIRQGATKETQYF.

As DNA, the CDR3 is TGTGCCAGTAAACAGCTCAGCTCCTACAATGAGCAGTTCTTC. It encodes CASKQLSSYNEQFF. The J gene is TRBJ2-1, the V gene TRBV19; D uncertain. This CDR3 region has 14 residues. Trimming stripped 7 bases from V and 0 bases from J, with 10 bases between. Looked up from germline, CDR1 is LNHDA and CDR2 is SQIVND (reference sequence).

In nucleotides, the CDR3 is TGTGCCAGCAGTGAATCGGACAGAAATCAGCCCCAGCATTTT. Translating gives CASSESDRNQPQHF. This chain connects TRBV6-1 to TRBJ1-5; D might be TRBD1 (6 bases). Germline loops: CDR1 MNHNS, CDR2 SASEGT. The ends were cut back, 2 bases at V and 4 bases at J, with 9 bases in the middle. This CDR3 has 14 residues.

The chain carries TRBV2 and TRBJ1-1; 8 positions agree with TRBD1. This CDR3 is built from 17 residues. Trimming took 6 bases from V and 1 from J; bases not matched to a gene: 13. CDR1 and CDR2 (germline): SNHLY, FYNNEI. Here the CDR3 DNA reads TGTGCCAGCAGAGCCCTGACAGGGGTATTATCGAACACTGAAGCTTTCTTT. It encodes CASRALTGVLSNTEAFF.

Only a few counts were recorded for this clone. The chain recombines TRBV19 with TRBJ2-7; TRBD1 aligns across 9 bases. Trimming at V came to 7 bases and at J to 2 bases, leaving 3 bases not matched to a gene. CDR1 is LNHDA and CDR2 is SQIVND in the germline V gene (reference sequence). The CDR3 is 13 residues long. Here the CDR3 DNA reads TGTGCCAGTAAAGGGACAGGGACCTACGAGCAGTACTTC. Its protein product is CASKGTGTYEQYF.

The chain is built from TRBV7-2 and TRBJ1-1; 8 bases line up with TRBD1. The J segment lost 5 bases and the V segment lost 5 bases, leaving 7 bases of the junction unmatched. The CDR3 is 14 amino acids. Germline CDR1 SGHTA, CDR2 FQGNSA. Here the CDR3 reads CASSGDRGNTEAFF. DNA for the CDR3: TGTGCCAGCAGCGGAGACAGGGGAAATACTGAAGCTTTCTTT.

This clone was seen a single time. V is TRBV5-1 and J is TRBJ2-1; 10 bases map to TRBD2. The CDR3 length is 14 residues. Germline V lookup: CDR1 SGHRS, CDR2 YFSETQ. The trim removed 4 bases at V and 6 bases at J, leaving 4 bases unmatched. CDR3 loop: CASSPGLAINEQFF. The CDR3 coding sequence is TGCGCCAGCAGCCCGGGACTAGCGATCAATGAGCAGTTCTTC.

The rearrangement links TRBV14 to TRBJ2-3; tentatively, D is TRBD2 (6 bases). The CDR3 contains 16 residues. Germline values: CDR1 SGHDN, CDR2 FVKESK. The V and J ends lost 0 bases and 1 base respectively, with 11 bases between them. The CDR3 bases are TGTGCCAGCAGCCAAGATGCGGGACTTGGCACAGATACGCAGTATTTT. It specifies CASSQDAGLGTDTQYF.

The chain uses TRBV9 and TRBJ1-1; 7 bases align to TRBD1. The CDR3 contains 15 residues. The germline gives CDR1 SGDLS, CDR2 YYNGEE. V lost 3 bases, J lost 1 base, and 6 bases stayed unmatched. DNA for the CDR3: TGTGCCAGCAGCGCACAGGGGAGCACGAACACTGAAGCTTTCTTT. This codes for CASSAQGSTNTEAFF. The full variable domain, its missing parts supplied by reference TRBV9 and TRBJ1-1, is DSGVTQTPKHLITATGQRVTLRCSPRSGDLSVYWYQQSLDQGLQFLIQYYNGEERAKGNILERFSAQQFPDLHSELNLSSLELGDSALYFCASSAQGSTNTEAFFGQGTRLTVV.

The chain uses TRBV6-5 and TRBJ2-1; 7 bases are shared with TRBD1. The germline CDR1 and CDR2 sequences are MNHEY and SVGAGI. Trimming took 4 bases from V and 7 from J; bases not matched to a gene: 10. This CDR3 has 15 residues. The CDR3 region is CASSLRQGYRNEQFF. The CDR3 DNA follows: TGTGCCAGCAGTTTAAGACAGGGTTATAGGAATGAGCAGTTCTTC.

V usage is TRBV2 and J usage is TRBJ1-4, with 10 bases that match TRBD1. Per the germline V gene, CDR1 is SNHLY and CDR2 is FYNNEI. The CDR3 extends over 16 amino acids. V lost 0 bases and J lost 8; bases outside the gene matches: 6. The CDR3 sequence is CASSEASSGQGEKLFF. DNA for the CDR3: TGTGCCAGCAGTGAAGCGTCCTCGGGACAGGGGGAAAAACTGTTTTTT.

This sequence joins TRBV3-1 (or the pseudogene TRBV3-2) and TRBJ1-1; 9 bases fit TRBD1. CDR1 is LGHDT, CDR2 YNNKEL, per germline (reference sequence). The V segment lost 4 bases and the J segment 5 bases; nucleotides outside the gene matches: 5. There are 14 residues in the CDR3. CDR3 DNA sequence: TGTGCCAGCAGCCCTGGACAGGGGATTACTGAAGCTTTCTTT. It translates to CASSPGQGITEAFF.

Here the CDR3 DNA reads TGTGCCAGCAGCTTAACGAGCTACGAGCAGTACTTC. It codes for CASSLTSYEQYF. The rearrangement links TRBV7-6 to TRBJ2-7; D gene uncertain. Looked up from germline, CDR1 is SGHVS and CDR2 is FNYEAQ. V lost 2 bases to trimming and J lost 3 bases, with 5 bases between them. The CDR3 has 12 residues. Full variable domain (remainder filled in from reference TRBV7-6 and TRBJ2-7): GAGVSQSPRYKVTKRGQDVALRCDPISGHVSLYWYRQALGQGPEFLTYFNYEAQQDKSGLPNDRFSAERPEGSISTLTIQRTEQRDSAMYRCASSLTSYEQYFGPGTRLTVT.

The V gene is TRBV7-6, the J gene TRBJ1-6, with 8 bases identical to TRBD1. The J segment lost 6 bases and the V segment lost 5 bases, leaving 9 bases of the junction unmatched. Germline assignment: CDR1 SGHVS and CDR2 FNYEAQ. CDR3 length: 16 residues. In DNA form, the CDR3 reads TGTGCCAGCAGCCAAGGACAGGGAGATTTTAATTCACCCCTCCACTTT. This sequence encodes CASSQGQGDFNSPLHF.

Of note for this clone: Different DNA sequences within this sample yield the same CDR3. The rearrangement joins TRBV7-2 to TRBJ1-2; 8 bases align to TRBD1. The CDR3 is made up of 14 amino acids. With V trimmed by 5 bases and J by 2 bases, 4 bases remained unmatched. Germline CDR1 and CDR2: SGHTA and FQGNSA. DNA for the CDR3: TGTGCCAGCAGCAGTGGACAGGGCAACTATGGCTACACCTTC. Its protein product is CASSSGQGNYGYTF.

The V and J genes are TRBV7-2 and TRBJ1-1; TRBD1 agrees at 9 bases. This CDR3 has 15 amino acids. Looked up from germline, CDR1 is SGHTA and CDR2 is FQGNSA. The V and J ends lost 3 bases and 4 bases, in that order; junction bases with no gene match: 6. CDR3 sequence reads: CASSFRPTGGTEAFF. The CDR3 bases are TGTGCCAGCAGCTTTAGGCCGACAGGGGGCACTGAAGCTTTCTTT.

The chain carries TRBV5-1 and TRBJ2-1; 13 nucleotides match TRBD2. The CDR3 consists of 15 residues. J gave up 8 bases and V 3 bases, and 5 bases lay outside the gene matches. In germline, CDR1 is SGHRS, CDR2 YFSETQ. The chain's CDR3 is CASSSGLAGSDEQFF. CDR3 nucleotide sequence: TGCGCCAGCAGCTCGGGACTAGCGGGAAGCGATGAGCAGTTCTTC.

This chain connects TRBV11-3 to TRBJ1-1, with no clear D. The CDR3 totals 11 residues. V lost 4 bases, J lost 5 bases, and 5 bases lay in between. Germline CDR1 SGHNT, CDR2 YENEEA. CDR3 protein: CASSSGTEAFF. Written as DNA, the CDR3 is TGTGCCAGCAGCTCGGGGACTGAAGCTTTCTTT.

The chain carries TRBV19 and TRBJ2-1; 10 nucleotides agree with TRBD2. This CDR3 spans 17 amino acids. Germline trimming cut 6 bases from V and 4 bases from J; bases unmatched to any gene: 12. The germline CDR1 and CDR2 sequences are LNHDA and SQIVND (reference sequence). The CDR3 here is CASRRSGSGGDYNEQFF. The CDR3 DNA reads as TGTGCCAGTAGGAGGTCGGGGAGCGGGGGGGATTACAATGAGCAGTTCTTC.

The rearrangement uses TRBV19 and TRBJ2-1; maybe TRBD2 (5 bases). CDR1 is LNHDA and CDR2 is SQIVND in the germline V gene (reference sequence). The CDR3 contains 15 residues. V lost 2 bases and J lost 6, with 14 bases in between. The CDR3 nucleotides are TGTGCCAGTAGTATAAGAGGGAAGTTACCCAATGAGCAGTTCTTC. It encodes CASSIRGKLPNEQFF.

V usage is TRBV4-3 and J usage is TRBJ2-1; D is perhaps TRBD1 (5 bases). V gave up 0 bases and J gave up 5 bases, with 8 bases separating them. Germline loops: CDR1 LGHNA, CDR2 YSLEER. This CDR3 is built from 14 residues. Written as DNA, the CDR3 is TGCGCCAGCAGCCAAGATACCAGGGACAATGAGCAGTTCTTC. It is translated as CASSQDTRDNEQFF.